This TCR beta chain was documented in a study of blood T cell repertoires in COVID-19. Seattle researchers signed up patients amid active infection and tracked them longitudinally. Sequenced by immunoSEQ multiplex PCR; TCRdb stores in-frame clones only, minus some. The repertoire holds about 340,000 clones, with around 88% as singletons. The trim removed 5 bases at V and 0 bases at J, leaving 2 bases unmatched. The CDR3 has 15 residues. Germline lookup yields CDR1 SGHRS and CDR2 YFSETQ. The V gene is TRBV5-1, the J gene TRBJ2-1, with TRBD2 identical over 10 bases. The sequencing input was peripheral blood. The receptor was derived from an older woman with COVID-19, enrolled during active disease. DNA of the CDR3: TGCGCCAGCAGGGCTAGCGGGAGCTCCTACAATGAGCAGTTCTTC. Residues: CASRASGSSYNEQFF. Drawing the rest from reference TRBV5-1 and TRBJ2-1, the complete variable domain is KAGVTQTPRYLIKTRGQQVTLSCSPISGHRSVSWYQQTPGQGLQFLFEYFSETQRNKGNFPGRFSGRQFSNSRSEMNVSTLELGDSALYLCASRASGSSYNEQFFGPGTRLTVL.